This TCR beta chain was observed in a study of cytomegalovirus exposure and HLA in healthy donors. The CDR3 sequence is 15 residues long. J gave up 4 bases and V 5 bases, and 11 bases lay outside the gene matches. Germline assignment: CDR1 LNHNV and CDR2 YYDKDF (reference sequence). With regard to this clone: Antigen unknown.

General study points: A missense DCLRE1C variant was associated with V- and J-gene trimming of TCR beta chains in a later analysis, and an independent cohort replicated the association. The study found most TCR sequences rare, yet found some public TCRs in many donors.

The study ran its PCR with 60 Vbeta and 13 Jbeta primers. The protocol was immunoSEQ multiplex PCR, while the TCRdb copy is restricted to in-frame clones and leaves out a portion. The profile shows 250,000 or so clones, 75% to 85% of them singletons. Sequenced material: PBMCs. The receptor comes from a woman aged 55-70 years in good health and CMV-seropositive. The genes are TRBV15 and TRBJ2-7, with 7 bases matching TRBD2. CDR3 sequence reads: CATSPLTGGRYEQYF. Here the CDR3 DNA reads TGTGCCACCAGCCCCCTAACGGGAGGCCGGTACGAGCAGTACTTC. Together with reference TRBV15 and TRBJ2-7, the CDR3 gives the full variable domain: DAMVIQNPRYQVTQFGKPVTLSCSQTLNHNVMYWYQQKSSQAPKLLFHYYDKDFNNEADTPDNFQSRRPNTSFCFLDIRSPGLGDTAMYLCATSPLTGGRYEQYFGPGTRLTVT.